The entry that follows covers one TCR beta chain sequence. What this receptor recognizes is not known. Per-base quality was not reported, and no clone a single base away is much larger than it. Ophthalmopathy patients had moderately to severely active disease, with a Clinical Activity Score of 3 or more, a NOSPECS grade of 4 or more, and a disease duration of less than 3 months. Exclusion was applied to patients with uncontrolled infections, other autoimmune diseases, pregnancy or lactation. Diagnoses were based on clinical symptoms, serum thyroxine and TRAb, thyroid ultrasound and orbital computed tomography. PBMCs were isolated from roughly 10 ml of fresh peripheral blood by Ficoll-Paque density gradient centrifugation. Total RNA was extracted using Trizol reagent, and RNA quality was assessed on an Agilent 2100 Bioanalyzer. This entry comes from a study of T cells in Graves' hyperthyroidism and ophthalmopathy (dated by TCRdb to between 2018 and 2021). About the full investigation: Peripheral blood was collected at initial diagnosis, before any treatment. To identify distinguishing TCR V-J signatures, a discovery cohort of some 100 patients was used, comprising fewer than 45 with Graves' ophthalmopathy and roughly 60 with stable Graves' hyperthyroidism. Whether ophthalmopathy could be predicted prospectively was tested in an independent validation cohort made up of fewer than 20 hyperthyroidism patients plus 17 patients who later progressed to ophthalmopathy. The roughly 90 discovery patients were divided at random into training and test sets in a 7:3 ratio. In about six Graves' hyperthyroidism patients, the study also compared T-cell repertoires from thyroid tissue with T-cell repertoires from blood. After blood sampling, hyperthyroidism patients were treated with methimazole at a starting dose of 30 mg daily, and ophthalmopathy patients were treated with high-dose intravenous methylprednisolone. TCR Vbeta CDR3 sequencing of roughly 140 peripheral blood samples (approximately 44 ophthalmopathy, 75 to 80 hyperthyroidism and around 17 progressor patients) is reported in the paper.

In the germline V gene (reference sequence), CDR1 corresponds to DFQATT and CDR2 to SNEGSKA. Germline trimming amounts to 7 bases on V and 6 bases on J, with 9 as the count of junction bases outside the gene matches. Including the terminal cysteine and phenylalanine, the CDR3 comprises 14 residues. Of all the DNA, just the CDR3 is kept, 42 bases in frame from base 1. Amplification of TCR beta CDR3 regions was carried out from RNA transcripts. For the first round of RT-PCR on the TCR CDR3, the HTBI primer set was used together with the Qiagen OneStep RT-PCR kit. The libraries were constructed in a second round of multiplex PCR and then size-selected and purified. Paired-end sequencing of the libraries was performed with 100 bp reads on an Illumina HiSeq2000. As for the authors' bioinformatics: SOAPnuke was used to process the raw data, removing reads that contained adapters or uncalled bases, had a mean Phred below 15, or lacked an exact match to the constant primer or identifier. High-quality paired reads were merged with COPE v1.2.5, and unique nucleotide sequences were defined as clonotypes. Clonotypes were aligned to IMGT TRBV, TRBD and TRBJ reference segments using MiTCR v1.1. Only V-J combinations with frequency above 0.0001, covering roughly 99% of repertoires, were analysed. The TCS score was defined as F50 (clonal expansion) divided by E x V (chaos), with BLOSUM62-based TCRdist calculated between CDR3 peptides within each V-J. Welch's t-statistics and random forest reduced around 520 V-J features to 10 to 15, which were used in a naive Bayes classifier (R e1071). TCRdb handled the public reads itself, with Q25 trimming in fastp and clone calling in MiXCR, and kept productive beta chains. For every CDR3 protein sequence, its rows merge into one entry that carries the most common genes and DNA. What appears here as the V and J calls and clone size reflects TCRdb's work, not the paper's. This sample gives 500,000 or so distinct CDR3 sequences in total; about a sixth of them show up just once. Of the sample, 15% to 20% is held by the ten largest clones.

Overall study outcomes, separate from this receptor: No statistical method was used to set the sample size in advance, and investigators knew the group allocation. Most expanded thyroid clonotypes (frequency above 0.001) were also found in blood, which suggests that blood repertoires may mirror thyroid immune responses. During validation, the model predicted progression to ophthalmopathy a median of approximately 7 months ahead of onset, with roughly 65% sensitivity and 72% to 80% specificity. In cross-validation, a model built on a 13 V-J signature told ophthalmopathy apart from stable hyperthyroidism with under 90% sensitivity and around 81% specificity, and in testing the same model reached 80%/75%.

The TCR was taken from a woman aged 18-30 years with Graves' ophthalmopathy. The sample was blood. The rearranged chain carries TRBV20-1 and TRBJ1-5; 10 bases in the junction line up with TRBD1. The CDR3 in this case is CSGEEDRGAQPQHF. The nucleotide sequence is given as TGCAGTGGGGAAGAGGACAGGGGGGCTCAGCCCCAGCATTTT.